Below, 14 T cell receptor beta chains from the same sample are listed, as sequenced in a study of neoadjuvant nivolumab and ipilimumab in lung cancer. Method: immunoSEQ multiplex PCR; TCRdb's copy keeps in-frame clones and lacks some. The sample yields 30,000 to 45,000 clones, 89% seen once. The specimen was peripheral blood, collected before neoadjuvant nivolumab, alone or with ipilimumab. The receptors stem from an adult with non-small cell lung cancer.

As DNA, the CDR3 is TGTGCCAGCAGCACCTGGACTAGGTCGATTCAAGAGACCCAGTACTTC. Its protein product is CASSTWTRSIQETQYF. V gene TRBV7-2 combines with J gene TRBJ2-5; 7 nucleotides line up with TRBD2. CDR1 and CDR2 (germline): SGHTA, FQGNSA. The CDR3 consists of 16 residues. V was pared by 5 bases and J by 2 bases, with 11 bases of the junction left unmatched.

CDR3 bases: TGTGCCAGCAGCTTATTACTAGCGGAGAACACCGGGGAGCTGTTTTTT. It specifies CASSLLLAENTGELFF. The V and J genes are TRBV5-6 and TRBJ2-2; TRBD2 matches 8 bases. V was pared by 2 bases and J by 1 base, with 4 bases of the junction left unmatched. Looked up from germline, CDR1 is SGHDT and CDR2 is YYEEEE. The CDR3 length is 16 residues.

This clone occurred once. This chain joins TRBV29-1 and TRBJ2-1; 9 bases fit TRBD1. V trimming: 7 bases; J trimming: 4 bases; junction bases outside the gene matches: 8. The CDR3 loop spans 14 amino acids. CDR1 SQVTM and CDR2 ANQGSEA come from the germline V gene. This CDR3 reads CSGTQGAVYNEQFF. CDR3 in DNA: TGCAGCGGAACACAGGGGGCGGTATACAATGAGCAGTTCTTC.

This clone was picked up one time. V is TRBV18 and J is TRBJ2-5; the match to TRBD1 covers 7 bases. The CDR3 is made up of 16 amino acids. V was clipped by 3 bases and J by 2 bases; unmatched bases: 9. Germline loops: CDR1 KGHSH, CDR2 LQKENI. The CDR3 is CASSPTGQILQETQYF. For the CDR3, the DNA is TGTGCCAGCTCACCGACGGGACAGATCCTTCAAGAGACCCAGTACTTC.

This chain links TRBV6-5 with TRBJ2-6; no clear D. V shed 6 bases and J shed 0 bases, with 9 bases lying between them. The CDR3 loop spans 15 amino acids. From germline, CDR1 is MNHEY and CDR2 SVGAGI. Here the CDR3 reads CASSPRPSGANVLTF. The DNA for the CDR3 is TGTGCCAGCAGCCCGCGACCCTCTGGGGCCAACGTCCTGACTTTC.

V gene TRBV28 combines with J gene TRBJ1-5; possibly TRBD1 for D (5 bases). CDR3 length: 14 residues. CDR1 MDHEN and CDR2 SYDVKM come from the germline V gene. V lost 3 bases and J 7 bases, leaving 13 bases between the germline ends. CDR3 DNA: TGTGCCAGCAGTTTGGGGCAGGTTGAACAGCCCCAGCATTTT. It specifies CASSLGQVEQPQHF.

The genes are TRBV19 and TRBJ2-7; 7 positions agree with TRBD1. The germline V gene encodes CDR1 LNHDA and CDR2 SQIVND (reference sequence). The J segment lost 3 bases and the V segment lost 3 bases, leaving 14 bases of the junction unmatched. The CDR3 contains 17 residues. For the CDR3, the DNA is TGTGCCAGTAGTATGACCAGGGGGAACTTGAAGATCTACGAGCAGTACTTC. This codes for CASSMTRGNLKIYEQYF.

This clone was seen a handful of times. This chain links TRBV9 with TRBJ2-7; D not resolved. V lost 0 bases and J lost 0, with 10 bases in between. This CDR3 region has 15 residues. Germline V lookup: CDR1 SGDLS, CDR2 YYNGEE. The CDR3 DNA reads as TGTGCCAGCAGCGTAGGTGCCAGTGACTCCTACGAGCAGTACTTC. Its protein product is CASSVGASDSYEQYF.

The chain couples TRBV7-9 to TRBJ2-5; D is unclear. V lost 7 bases, J lost 5 bases, and 14 bases lay in between. The CDR3 has 13 amino acids. Germline CDR1 is SEHNR and CDR2 is FQNEAQ (reference sequence). CDR3 loop: CASNPWPGETQYF. CDR3 DNA: TGTGCCAGCAACCCATGGCCTGGGGAGACCCAGTACTTC.

V is TRBV6-1 and J is TRBJ2-7; 12 bases line up with TRBD1. CDR1 is MNHNS and CDR2 is SASEGT in the germline V gene. The V segment lost 3 bases and the J segment 3 bases; nucleotides outside the gene matches: 9. The CDR3 runs 17 residues. CDR3 sequence reads: CASSDLPGTGGFYEQYF. CDR3 DNA: TGTGCCAGCAGTGATCTGCCCGGGACAGGGGGCTTCTACGAGCAGTACTTC.

Worth noting for this clone: A junction boundary mismatches the germline segment, possibly from a read error. This sequence joins TRBV14 and TRBJ2-5; TRBD1 matches 9 bases. Germline V CDR1 and CDR2: SGHDN, FVKESK. The CDR3 contains 13 residues. DNA of the CDR3: TGTGCCAGCAGCCAAGATCAGGGGACAGGGCGGCACTTC. Amino acids: CASSQDQGTGRHF.

The chain employs TRBV5-4 and TRBJ2-7; the match to TRBD2 covers 7 bases. Germline V gene data show CDR1 as SGHNT and CDR2 as YYREEE (reference sequence). CDR3 size: 14 residues. V lost 0 bases and J lost 4; bases outside the gene matches: 4. CDR3 loop: CASSLVAGAYEQYF. The CDR3, as DNA: TGTGCCAGCAGCTTGGTGGCGGGAGCTTACGAGCAGTACTTC.

The chain carries TRBV6-4 and TRBJ2-6; D gene uncertain. Per the germline V gene, CDR1 is MRHNA and CDR2 is SNTAGT. CDR3 length: 15 residues. Trimming stripped 5 bases from V and 0 bases from J, with 8 bases between. This chain's CDR3 is CASSPEISGANVLTF. The CDR3 DNA is TGTGCCAGCAGTCCGGAGATCTCTGGGGCCAACGTCCTGACTTTC.

This chain connects TRBV10-2 to TRBJ2-1, with D tentatively TRBD1 (6 bases). The V gene lost 4 bases and the J gene lost 10 bases, with 14 bases spanning the gap. This CDR3 is 13 amino acids long. Germline CDR1 WSHSY, CDR2 SAAADI. The CDR3 DNA follows: TGCGCCAGCAGTGGGCCAGGGACAACCGAGCAGTTCTTC. Protein: CASSGPGTTEQFF.